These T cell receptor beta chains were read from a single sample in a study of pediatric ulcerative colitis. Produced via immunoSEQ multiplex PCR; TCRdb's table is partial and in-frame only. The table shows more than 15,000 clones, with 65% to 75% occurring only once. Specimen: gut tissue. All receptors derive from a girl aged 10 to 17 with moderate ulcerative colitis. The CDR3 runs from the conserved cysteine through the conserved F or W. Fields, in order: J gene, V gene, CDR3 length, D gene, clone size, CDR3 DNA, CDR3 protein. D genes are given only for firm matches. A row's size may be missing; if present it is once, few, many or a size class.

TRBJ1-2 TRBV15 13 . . TGTGCCACCAGCAGAGACAAGAACTATGGCTACACCTTC CATSRDKNYGYTF
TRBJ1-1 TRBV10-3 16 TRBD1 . TGTGCCATCAGCAGAACGGACAGGCCACCGAACACTGAAGCTTTCTTT CAISRTDRPPNTEAFF
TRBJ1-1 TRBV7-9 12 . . TGTGCCAGCAGCTTAGTCACGGCTGAAGCTTTCTTT CASSLVTAEAFF
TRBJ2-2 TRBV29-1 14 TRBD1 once TGCAGCGTTGCCCGGGACAGAAACACCGGGGAGCTGTTTTTT CSVARDRNTGELFF
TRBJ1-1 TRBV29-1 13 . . TGCAGCGTTGATCACAGGGACTGGACTGAAGCTTTCTTT CSVDHRDWTEAFF
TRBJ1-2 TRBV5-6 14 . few TGTGCCAGCAGCTTGTCAGCAACTAACTATGGCTACACCTTC CASSLSATNYGYTF
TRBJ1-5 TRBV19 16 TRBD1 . TGTGCCAGTAGTACACGGACAGGATATAGCAATCAGCCCCAGCATTTT CASSTRTGYSNQPQHF
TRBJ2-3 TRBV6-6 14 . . TGTGCCAGCAGTTACTCGATTCGCGCGGATACGCAGTATTTT CASSYSIRADTQYF
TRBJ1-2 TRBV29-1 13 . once TGCAGCGTTGAAAGATCCACCGGGGCTGGCTACACCTTC CSVERSTGAGYTF
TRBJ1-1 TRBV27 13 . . TGTGCTACCCAATCAAGGTCGAACACTGAAGCTTTCTTT CATQSRSNTEAFF
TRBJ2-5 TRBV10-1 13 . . TGCGCCAGCTCCCGGGATTCATCGGAGACCCAGTACTTC CASSRDSSETQYF
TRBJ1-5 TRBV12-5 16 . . TGTGCTAGTGGTTTGGTATTGGGAGAAGGGAATCAGCCCCAGCATTTT CASGLVLGEGNQPQHF
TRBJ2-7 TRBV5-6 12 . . TGTGCCAGCAGCAGAGACACCCACGAGCAGTACTTC CASSRDTHEQYF
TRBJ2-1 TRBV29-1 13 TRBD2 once TGCAGCGTTGGGAGCGGGGGGGCCAATGAGCAGTTCTTC CSVGSGGANEQFF
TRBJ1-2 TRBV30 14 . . TGTGCCTGGAATCTCGTAGGGGGGGCTGATGGCTACACCTTC CAWNLVGGADGYTF
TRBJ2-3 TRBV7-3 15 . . TGTGCCAGCAGCTTAACTCTGGGTAGCACAGATACGCAGTATTTT CASSLTLGSTDTQYF
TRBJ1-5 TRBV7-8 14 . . TGTGCCAGCAGCTTTGCGGGAGACACGCTGCCCCAGCATTTT CASSFAGDTLPQHF
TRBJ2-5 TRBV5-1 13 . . TGCGCCAGCAGCAAAGGGGACCAAGAGACCCAGTACTTC CASSKGDQETQYF
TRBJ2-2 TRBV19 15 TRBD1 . TGTGCCAGTAGCACTGACAGGGGAAGGACCGGGGAGCTGTTTTTT CASSTDRGRTGELFF
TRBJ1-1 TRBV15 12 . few TGTGCCACCAGCAGAGTTGGCGTTAAAGCTTTCTTT CATSRVGVKAFF
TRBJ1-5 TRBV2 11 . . TGTGCCAGCAGTGTTTGGGGGCCCCAGCATTTT CASSVWGPQHF
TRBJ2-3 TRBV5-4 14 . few TGTGCCAGCAGCTCAGACACCCTGGGGGATACGCAGTATTTT CASSSDTLGDTQYF
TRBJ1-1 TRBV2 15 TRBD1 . TGTGCCAGCAGTAAGACACAGGGGACGAACACTGAAGCTTTCTTT CASSKTQGTNTEAFF
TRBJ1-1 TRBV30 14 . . TGTGCCTGGAGTGTACTCGGGGGTAACACTGAAGCTTTCTTT CAWSVLGGNTEAFF
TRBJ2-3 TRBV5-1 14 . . TGCGCCAGCAGCTTGGCTCAGGGGCCAGATACGCAGTATTTT CASSLAQGPDTQYF
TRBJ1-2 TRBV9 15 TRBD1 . TGTGCCAGCAGCCCTGAAGGGACAGCAGTCTATGGCTACACCTTC CASSPEGTAVYGYTF
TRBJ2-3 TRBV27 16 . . TGTGCCAGCAGGACTAAAGGGTTAGCGGTCACAGATACGCAGTATTTT CASRTKGLAVTDTQYF
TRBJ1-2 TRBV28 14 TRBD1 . TGTGCCAGCAGTTTCAATGCAGGGGGTTATGGCTACACCTTC CASSFNAGGYGYTF
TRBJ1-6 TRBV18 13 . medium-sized TGTGCCAGCTCACCAACAGACTCTAGGGACCCCCACTTT CASSPTDSRDPHF
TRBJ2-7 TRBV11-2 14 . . TGTGCCAGCAGCTCCCGGGTCGAAATGGGGGAGCAGTACTTC CASSSRVEMGEQYF